Listed below are T cell receptor beta chains from one sample, sequenced in a study of tumor and adjacent non-tumor tissue in lung cancer. TCRdb independently ran MiXCR on the multiplex PCR reads; one entry per CDR3 protein. The top ten hold approximately 22% of the sample, which has fewer than 130,000 distinct CDR3 sequences, approximately 87% seen once. The sequenced sample consisted of lung tumor tissue. The receptors originated from a man aged 65 to 79 with non-small cell lung cancer. CDR3s include the opening cysteine and the closing phenylalanine or tryptophan. D genes are given only for firm matches. Clone size is shown for a subset of rows, as once, few, many or a class of expanded clone.

>many|TRBV6-6|TRBD1|TRBJ2-5
CASRLTGEETQYF
TGTGCCAGCAGGTTGACAGGGGAAGAGACCCAGTACTTC
>many|TRBV25-1|-|TRBJ1-4
CASSELLATNEKLFF
TGTGCCAGCAGTGAACTGCTTGCAACTAATGAAAAACTGTTTTTT
>-|TRBV5-4|TRBD2|TRBJ2-1
CAGSLAGVVGEIQFF
TGTGCCGGCAGCTTGGCGGGAGTTGTTGGGGAGATCCAGTTCTTC
>-|TRBV10-1|-|TRBJ2-7
CANSEPTSPYQQYF
TGCGCCAACAGTGAACCCACATCCCCATACCAACAGTACTTC
>-|TRBV20-1|-|TRBJ2-2
CSAPREGRVTGGLLF
TGCAGTGCTCCCCGTGAGGGGCGGGTCACCGGGGGGCTGTTGTTT
>-|TRBV14|-|TRBJ1-1
CASSQAWAVNAEAFF
TGTGCCAGCAGCCAAGCGTGGGCGGTGAACGCTGAAGCTTTCTTT
>-|TRBV11-2|TRBD1|TRBJ1-1
CTSSLVGTGNIEAFF
TGTACCAGCAGCTTAGTCGGGACAGGGAACATTGAAGCTTTCTTT
>-|TRBV29-1|-|TRBJ1-2
CSVVPYQSWGKDSYTF
TGCAGCGTTGTCCCCTATCAATCCTGGGGAAAAGATAGCTACACCTTC
>-|TRBV18|TRBD1|TRBJ1-2
CVSSWDRQGYTF
TGTGTCAGCTCGTGGGACAGGCAAGGCTACACCTTC
>-|TRBV5-6|-|TRBJ1-2
CASSLGPDNRYGYTF
TGTGCCAGCAGCTTAGGACCGGACAACCGGTATGGTTACACCTTC
>-|TRBV29-1|-|TRBJ2-5
CSVLDSSRETQYF
TGCAGCGTTCTCGACTCTTCTCGAGAGACCCAGTACTTC
>few|TRBV20-1|-|TRBJ2-4
CSALASRTEAKNIQHF
TGCAGTGCCCTCGCCTCTCGGACAGAAGCCAAAAACATTCAGCACTTC
>many|TRBV28|-|TRBJ2-1
CASSLLVGKHEQFF
TGTGCCAGCAGCCTCCTCGTGGGCAAACATGAGCAGTTCTTC
>-|TRBV6-6|-|TRBJ1-1
CVSSSTGSANTEAFF
TGTGTCAGCAGTTCCACGGGATCCGCAAACACTGAAGCTTTCTTT
>-|TRBV6-6|TRBD1|TRBJ2-7
CVIKRTGTASYEQYF
TGTGTCATCAAAAGAACCGGGACAGCGTCCTACGAGCAGTACTTC
>-|TRBV7-8|TRBD2|TRBJ2-3
CASSLLRTSGITDTQYF
TGTGCCAGCAGCTTACTTAGGACTAGCGGGATAACAGATACGCAGTATTTT
>-|TRBV12-3/TRBV12-4|-|TRBJ2-5
CASIGLVGVVETQYF
TGTGCCAGCATCGGGCTAGTGGGAGTAGTGGAGACCCAGTACTTC
>-|TRBV13|-|TRBJ2-7
CASSSTTGDVHCF
TGCGCCAGCAGCTCAACCACGGGGGACGTGCATTGCTTC
>-|TRBV10-2|TRBD1|TRBJ1-4
CASITGTVNEKLFF
TGCGCCAGCATTACCGGGACAGTAAATGAAAAATTGTTTTTT
>-|TRBV10-2|-|TRBJ2-1
CTSRYPGPSSHEQFF
TGCACCAGTAGATACCCTGGACCCTCTTCTCATGAGCAGTTCTTC
>-|TRBV28|-|TRBJ2-5
CASNTRALPLQETQYF
TGTGCCAGCAATACGAGGGCGCTTCCCCTCCAAGAGACCCAGTACTTC
>-|TRBV12-3/TRBV12-4|-|TRBJ1-2
CANRPPGVYGYTF
TGTGCCAACAGGCCCCCAGGCGTCTATGGCTACACCTTC
>-|TRBV4-1|-|TRBJ2-5
CASSQARQSIETQYF
TGCGCGAGCAGCCAAGCTCGACAATCTATCGAGACCCAGTACTTC
>-|TRBV7-9|TRBD1|TRBJ1-2
CTSSSQGVGGYTF
TGTACCAGCAGCTCGCAGGGGGTCGGTGGTTACACCTTC
>-|TRBV6-2/TRBV6-3|-|TRBJ2-2
CASTARPTGELFF
TGTGCCAGCACTGCTAGACCCACCGGGGAACTGTTTTTT
>-|TRBV11-3|TRBD1|TRBJ2-3
CASSPRTGHLVNTQYF
TGTGCCAGCAGCCCCCGGACAGGTCATCTGGTAAATACACAATATTTT
>once|TRBV4-1|TRBD1|TRBJ2-2
CASSQGWDSGYTEELFF
TGCGCCAGCAGCCAAGGCTGGGACAGTGGTTACACCGAGGAGCTGTTTTTT
>-|TRBV29-1|-|TRBJ2-5
CSLEYRAETQYF
TGCAGCCTTGAGTACAGGGCGGAGACCCAGTACTTC
>-|TRBV11-3|TRBD1|TRBJ1-1
CASSLKTGRMNTEAFF
TGTGCCAGCAGCCTAAAGACAGGGAGGATGAACACTGAAGCATTCTTT
>-|TRBV12-3/TRBV12-4|TRBD1|TRBJ1-5
CANRGQGDGQPQHF
TGTGCCAATAGAGGACAGGGTGATGGTCAGCCCCAGCATTTT
>-|TRBV10-3|-|TRBJ1-2
CAISESTQINIGILYGYTF
TGTGCCATCAGTGAGTCGACTCAAATCAACATAGGGATTCTGTATGGCTACACCTTC
>-|TRBV10-3|-|TRBJ2-1
CAISSNFSRVGTYNEQFF
TGTGCCATCAGTTCCAATTTCTCGCGGGTGGGAACCTACAATGAGCAGTTCTTC
>many|TRBV6-5|-|TRBJ2-3
CASSYGGTTDTQYF
TGTGCCAGCAGTTACGGTGGGACCACAGATACGCAGTATTTT
>-|TRBV4-2|-|TRBJ2-1
CVSSRGSPQYNGQFF
TGTGTCAGCAGCCGAGGATCCCCTCAATACAATGGGCAGTTCTTC
>once|TRBV11-2|TRBD2|TRBJ2-2
CARSYAFAGWASGPNTGELFF
TGTGCCAGGAGCTATGCCTTCGCCGGGTGGGCTAGCGGGCCTAACACCGGGGAGCTGTTTTTT
>-|TRBV29-1|-|TRBJ2-5
CNRERGVTQYF
TGCAACAGGGAACGAGGGGTGACCCAGTACTTC
>-|TRBV28|-|TRBJ2-3
CVSSTAVAYTQYF
TGTGTCAGCAGTACCGCAGTGGCATATACGCAGTATTTT
>-|TRBV11-2|-|TRBJ2-2
CAINIHGGADGELFF
TGTGCCATCAACATACATGGGGGGGCTGACGGGGAGCTGTTTTTT
>-|TRBV29-1|-|TRBJ2-7
CSVTVTLPYDQYF
TGCAGCGTTACCGTGACGCTCCCTTACGATCAGTACTTC
>-|TRBV5-6|-|TRBJ1-6
CASSLDLGPGGNSPLHF
TGTGCCAGCAGCTTGGATCTCGGCCCCGGAGGTAATTCACCCCTCCACTTT
>-|TRBV5-4|-|TRBJ1-1
CASSFDRRNTEASF
TGTGCCAGTAGCTTCGACAGGAGGAACACTGAGGCTTCCTTT
>-|TRBV14|-|TRBJ2-2
CASSLRGRKLFF
TGTGCCAGCAGCCTTCGCGGCAGGAAGCTGTTTTTT
>-|TRBV11-2|TRBD1|TRBJ2-7
CANSPGTGSSYEQYF
TGTGCCAACAGCCCCGGGACAGGGTCCTCGTACGAGCAGTACTTC
>-|TRBV5-6|TRBD2|TRBJ2-7
CANSIPFAGGYKQYF
TGTGCCAACAGCATTCCCTTCGCGGGGGGGTACAAGCAGTACTTC
>-|TRBV6-2/TRBV6-3|-|TRBJ2-1
CAGNRGDYNEQFF
TGTGCCGGGAACAGAGGCGATTACAATGAGCAGTTCTTC
>-|TRBV11-3|TRBD2|TRBJ2-1
CANSLLGNSGGYNEQLF
TGTGCCAACAGCCTTCTAGGGAATAGCGGGGGCTACAATGAGCAGCTCTTC
>-|TRBV11-2|-|TRBJ1-1
CASILGTCDKPFF
TGTGCCAGCATCTTAGGGACTTGCGATAAACCTTTCTTT
>-|TRBV4-1|-|TRBJ2-7
CASSHRDMNYKQYF
TGCGCCAGCAGTCACCGGGACATGAACTACAAGCAGTACTTC
>-|TRBV5-6|-|TRBJ2-3
CASNLGLVVGIDTQYF
TGTGCCAGCAACTTAGGTCTCGTAGTGGGGATAGATACGCAATATTTT
>many|TRBV11-2|TRBD1|TRBJ1-4
CASSLARGRGTNEKLFF
TGTGCCAGCAGCTTAGCCAGGGGGCGAGGAACTAATGAAAAACTGTTTTTT